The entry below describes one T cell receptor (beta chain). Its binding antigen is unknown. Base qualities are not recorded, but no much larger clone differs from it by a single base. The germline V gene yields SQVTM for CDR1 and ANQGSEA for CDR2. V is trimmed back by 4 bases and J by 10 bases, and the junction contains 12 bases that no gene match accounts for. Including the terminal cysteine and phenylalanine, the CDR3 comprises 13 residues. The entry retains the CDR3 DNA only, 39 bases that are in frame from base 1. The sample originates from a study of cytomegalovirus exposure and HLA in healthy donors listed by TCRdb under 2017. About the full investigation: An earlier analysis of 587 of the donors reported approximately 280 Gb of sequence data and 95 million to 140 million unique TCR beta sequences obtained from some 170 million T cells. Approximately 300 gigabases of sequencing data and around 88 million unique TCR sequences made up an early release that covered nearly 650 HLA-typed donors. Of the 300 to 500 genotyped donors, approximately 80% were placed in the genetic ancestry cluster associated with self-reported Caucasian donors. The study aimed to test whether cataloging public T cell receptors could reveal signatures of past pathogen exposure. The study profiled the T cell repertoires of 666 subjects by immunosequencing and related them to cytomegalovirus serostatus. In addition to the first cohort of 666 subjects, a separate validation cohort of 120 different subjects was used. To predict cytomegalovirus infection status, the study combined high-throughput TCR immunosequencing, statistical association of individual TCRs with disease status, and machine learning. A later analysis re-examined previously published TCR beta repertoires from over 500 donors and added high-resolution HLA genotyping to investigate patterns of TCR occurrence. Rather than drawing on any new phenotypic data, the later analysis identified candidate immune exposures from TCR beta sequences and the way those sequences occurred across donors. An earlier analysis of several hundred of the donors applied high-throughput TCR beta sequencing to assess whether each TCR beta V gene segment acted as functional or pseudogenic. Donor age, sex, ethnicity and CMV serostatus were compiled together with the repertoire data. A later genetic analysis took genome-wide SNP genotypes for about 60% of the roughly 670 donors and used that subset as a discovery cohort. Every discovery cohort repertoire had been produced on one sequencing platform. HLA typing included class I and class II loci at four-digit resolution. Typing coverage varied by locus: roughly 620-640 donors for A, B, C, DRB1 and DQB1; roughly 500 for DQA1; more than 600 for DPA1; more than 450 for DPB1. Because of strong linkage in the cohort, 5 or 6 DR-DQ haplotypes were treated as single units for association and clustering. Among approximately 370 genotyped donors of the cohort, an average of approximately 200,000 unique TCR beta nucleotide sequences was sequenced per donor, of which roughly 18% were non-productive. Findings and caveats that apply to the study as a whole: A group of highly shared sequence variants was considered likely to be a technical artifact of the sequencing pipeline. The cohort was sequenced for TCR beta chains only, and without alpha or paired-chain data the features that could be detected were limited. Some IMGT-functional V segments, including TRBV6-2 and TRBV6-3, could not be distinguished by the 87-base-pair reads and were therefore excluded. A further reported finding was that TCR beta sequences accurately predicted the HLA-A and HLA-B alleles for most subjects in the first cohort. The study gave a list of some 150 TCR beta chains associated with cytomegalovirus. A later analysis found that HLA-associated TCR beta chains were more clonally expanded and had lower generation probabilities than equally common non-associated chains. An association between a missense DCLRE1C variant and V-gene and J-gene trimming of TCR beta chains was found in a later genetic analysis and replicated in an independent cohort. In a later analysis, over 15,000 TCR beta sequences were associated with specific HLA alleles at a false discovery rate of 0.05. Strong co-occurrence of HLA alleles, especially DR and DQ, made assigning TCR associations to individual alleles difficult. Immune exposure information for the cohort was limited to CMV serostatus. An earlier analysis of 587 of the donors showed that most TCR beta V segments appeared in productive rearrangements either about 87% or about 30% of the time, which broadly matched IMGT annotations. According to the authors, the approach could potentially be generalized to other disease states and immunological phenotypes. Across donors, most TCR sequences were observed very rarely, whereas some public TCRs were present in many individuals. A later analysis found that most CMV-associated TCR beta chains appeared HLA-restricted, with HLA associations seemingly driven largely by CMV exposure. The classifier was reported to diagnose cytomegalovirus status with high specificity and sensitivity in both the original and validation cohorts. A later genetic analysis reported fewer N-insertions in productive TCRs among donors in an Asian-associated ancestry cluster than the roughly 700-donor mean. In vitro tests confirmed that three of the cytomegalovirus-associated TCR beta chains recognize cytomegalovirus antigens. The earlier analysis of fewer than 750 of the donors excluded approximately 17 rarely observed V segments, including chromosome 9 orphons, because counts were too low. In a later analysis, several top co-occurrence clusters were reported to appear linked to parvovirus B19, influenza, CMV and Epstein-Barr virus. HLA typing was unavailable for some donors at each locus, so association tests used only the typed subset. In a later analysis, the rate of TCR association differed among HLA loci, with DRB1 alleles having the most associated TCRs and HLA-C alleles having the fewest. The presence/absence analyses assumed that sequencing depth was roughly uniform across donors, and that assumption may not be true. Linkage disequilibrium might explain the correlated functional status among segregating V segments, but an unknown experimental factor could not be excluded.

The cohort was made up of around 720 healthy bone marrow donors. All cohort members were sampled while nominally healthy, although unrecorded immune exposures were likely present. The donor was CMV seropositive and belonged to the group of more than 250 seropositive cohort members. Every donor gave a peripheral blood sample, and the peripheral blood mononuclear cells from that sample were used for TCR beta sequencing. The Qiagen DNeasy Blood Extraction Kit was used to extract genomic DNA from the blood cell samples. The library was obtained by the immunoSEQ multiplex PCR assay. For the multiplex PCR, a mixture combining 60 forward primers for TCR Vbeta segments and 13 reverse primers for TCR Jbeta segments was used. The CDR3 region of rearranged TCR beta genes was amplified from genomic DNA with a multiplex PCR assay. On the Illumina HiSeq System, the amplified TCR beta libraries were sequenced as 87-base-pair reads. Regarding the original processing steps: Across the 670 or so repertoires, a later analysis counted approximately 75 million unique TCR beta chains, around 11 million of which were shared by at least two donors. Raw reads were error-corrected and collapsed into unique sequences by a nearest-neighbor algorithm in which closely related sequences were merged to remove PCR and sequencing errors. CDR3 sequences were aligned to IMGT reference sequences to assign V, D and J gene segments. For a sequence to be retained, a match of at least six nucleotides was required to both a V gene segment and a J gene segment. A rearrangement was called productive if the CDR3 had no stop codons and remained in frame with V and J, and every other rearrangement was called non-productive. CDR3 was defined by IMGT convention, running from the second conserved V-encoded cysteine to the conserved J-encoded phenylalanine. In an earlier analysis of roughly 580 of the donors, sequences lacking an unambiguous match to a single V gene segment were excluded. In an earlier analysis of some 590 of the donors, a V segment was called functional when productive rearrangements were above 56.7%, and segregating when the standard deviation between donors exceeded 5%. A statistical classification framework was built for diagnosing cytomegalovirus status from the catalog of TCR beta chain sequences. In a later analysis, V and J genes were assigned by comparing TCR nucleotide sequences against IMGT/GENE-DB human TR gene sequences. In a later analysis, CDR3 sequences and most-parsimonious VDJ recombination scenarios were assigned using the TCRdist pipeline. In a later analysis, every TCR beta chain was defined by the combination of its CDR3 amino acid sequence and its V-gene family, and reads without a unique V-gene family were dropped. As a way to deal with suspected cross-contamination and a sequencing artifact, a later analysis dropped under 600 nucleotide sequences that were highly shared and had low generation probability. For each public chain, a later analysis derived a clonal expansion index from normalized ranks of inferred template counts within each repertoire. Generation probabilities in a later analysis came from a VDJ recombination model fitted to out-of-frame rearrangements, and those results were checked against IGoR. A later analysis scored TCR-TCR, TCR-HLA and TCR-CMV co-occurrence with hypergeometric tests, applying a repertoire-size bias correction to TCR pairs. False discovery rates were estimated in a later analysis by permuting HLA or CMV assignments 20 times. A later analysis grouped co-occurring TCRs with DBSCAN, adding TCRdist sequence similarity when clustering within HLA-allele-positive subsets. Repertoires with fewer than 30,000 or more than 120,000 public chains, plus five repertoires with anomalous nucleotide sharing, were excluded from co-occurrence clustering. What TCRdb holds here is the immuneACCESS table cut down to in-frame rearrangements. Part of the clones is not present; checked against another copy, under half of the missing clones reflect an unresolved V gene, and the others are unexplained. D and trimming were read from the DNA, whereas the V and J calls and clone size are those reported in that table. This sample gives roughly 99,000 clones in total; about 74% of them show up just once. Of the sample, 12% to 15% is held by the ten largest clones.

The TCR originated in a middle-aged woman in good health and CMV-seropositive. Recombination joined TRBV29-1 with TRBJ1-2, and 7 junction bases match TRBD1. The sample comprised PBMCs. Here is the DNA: TGCAGCGTTGGACGAGACAGGGATGGGGTCTACACCTTC. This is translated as CSVGRDRDGVYTF.